This note documents a single T cell receptor beta chain sequence. It has no known antigen specificity. Per-base quality was not reported, and no clone a single base away is much larger than it. On the day of marrow donation, related bone marrow donors gave peripheral blood samples. Mononuclear cells from peripheral blood and bone marrow were separated by Ficoll-Hypaque density centrifugation and then cryopreserved. The sample is drawn from a study of T cells after posttransplantation cyclophosphamide (dated by TCRdb to about 2016). For the study in its entirety: T cell repertoire reconstitution was tracked by TRB sequencing after myeloablative bone marrow transplantation in which posttransplantation cyclophosphamide was used as GVHD prophylaxis. Public TRB sequences were searched against a database of over 3,500 sequences associated with responses to pathogens, tumor antigens, self-antigens and alloantigens. Because TRA and TRB clonality were tightly correlated in roughly 10 samples, subsequent TCR analyses were focused on TRB only. Blood from every one of the 30 or so PTCy patients who had 1-year posttransplant specimens underwent TRB sequencing. Up to 3 additional blood samples from 2 to 5.2 years after transplant were also TRB-sequenced in 3 patients, as was pretransplant blood from 4 patients. Samples from 35 PTCy-treated patients, along with samples from some 16 of their related bone marrow donors, underwent antigen receptor sequencing.

Looking up the germline V gene (reference sequence) yields CDR1 MNHNY and CDR2 SVGAGI. Between the V and J ends, shortened by 6 bases and 7 bases respectively, the junction contains 9 bases. From the cysteine through the phenylalanine, the CDR3 covers 12 amino acids. Only the CDR3 DNA is retained, 36 bases long and in frame from the first base. The study at large found these results: Across approximately 45 patients, TRB clonality was highly associated with recipient CMV seropositivity and CMV reactivation, and PTCy diversity was similar to diversity in CNI/methotrexate controls. Donor-recipient similarity was low at 1-2 months but rose over the first year, and later blood repertoires were often dominated by donor CD8+ memory clones. The TRB repertoires of T cells infiltrating skin or the GI tract showed only limited overlap with the TRB repertoires found in blood.

TRB sequencing used genomic DNA with the immunoSEQ assay at survey resolution or the hsTCRB kit. In the paper's pipeline: The immunoSEQ software handled the initial read processing, while the LymphoSeq R package was used for the repertoire analyses. Clonality was computed as 1 minus normalized Shannon entropy, and a Gini coefficient was also calculated for each TRB dataset. To infer phenotypes in unsorted samples, TRB sequences from sorted subsets of the recipient or donor were mapped onto unsorted samples from the same recipient. As stored in TCRdb, this immuneACCESS dataset retains in-frame rearrangements with V and J assigned. A fraction of the clones does not appear; measured against another copy, unresolved V genes explain less than half of the discrepancy, and the remainder lacks a known reason. D and trimming were read from the DNA, whereas the V and J calls and clone size are those reported in that table. This sample has about 52,000 clones in its table, and approximately 94% of those were observed once. The biggest ten clones account for approximately 2.9% of the sample.

The sequence joins TRBV6-6 to TRBJ2-2; the D gene lacks a confident call. The sequence was collected from a woman aged 25 to 45 in good health and a related stem cell transplant donor. Sequenced sample: PBMCs. CDR3 sequence: CASRPGGGELFF. The DNA sequence is given as TGTGCCAGCAGACCCGGCGGCGGGGAGCTGTTTTTT.